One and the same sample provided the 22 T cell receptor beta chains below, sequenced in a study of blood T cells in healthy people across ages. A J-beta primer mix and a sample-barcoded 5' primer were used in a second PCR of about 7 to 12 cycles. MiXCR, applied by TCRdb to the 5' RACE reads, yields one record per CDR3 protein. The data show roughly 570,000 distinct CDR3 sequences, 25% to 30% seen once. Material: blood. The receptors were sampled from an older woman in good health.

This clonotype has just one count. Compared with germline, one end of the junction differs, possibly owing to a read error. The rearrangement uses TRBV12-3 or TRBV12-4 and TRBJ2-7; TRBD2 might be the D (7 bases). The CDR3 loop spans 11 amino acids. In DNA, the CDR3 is TGTGCCAGCAGTTTGGGGCGGGGGCACGAATTC. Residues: CASSLGRGHEF.

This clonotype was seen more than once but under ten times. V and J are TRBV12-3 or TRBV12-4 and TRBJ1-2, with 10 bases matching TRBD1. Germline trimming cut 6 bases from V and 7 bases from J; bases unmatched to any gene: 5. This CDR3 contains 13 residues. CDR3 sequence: CASRGTGEVGYTF. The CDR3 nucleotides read TGTGCCAGCAGGGGGACAGGGGAGGTTGGCTACACCTTC.

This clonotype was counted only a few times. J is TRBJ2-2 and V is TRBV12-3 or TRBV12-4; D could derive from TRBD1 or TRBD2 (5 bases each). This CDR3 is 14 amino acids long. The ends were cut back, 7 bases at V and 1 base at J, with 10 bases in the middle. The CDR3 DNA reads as TGTGCCAGCACTCTGGGGGAGAACACCGGGGAGCTGTTTTTT. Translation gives CASTLGENTGELFF.

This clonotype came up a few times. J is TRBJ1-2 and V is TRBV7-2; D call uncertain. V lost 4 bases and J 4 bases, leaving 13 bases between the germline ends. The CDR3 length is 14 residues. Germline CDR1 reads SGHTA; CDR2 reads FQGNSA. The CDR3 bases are TGTGCCAGCAGCTCTGACGGAACTTCCTATGGCTACACCTTC. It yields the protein CASSSDGTSYGYTF.

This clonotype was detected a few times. The CDR3 nucleotides are TGTGCCAGCAGCTTAGCGCTTGGGGTGAGCTCCTACAATGAGCAGTTCTTC. It specifies CASSLALGVSSYNEQFF. V and J are TRBV7-9 and TRBJ2-1; unclear D gene. Trimming stripped 0 bases from V and 0 bases from J, with 12 bases between. The CDR3 is 17 amino acids. Germline lookup yields CDR1 SEHNR and CDR2 FQNEAQ (reference sequence). The full variable domain, its missing parts supplied by reference TRBV7-9 and TRBJ2-1, is DTGVSQNPRHKITKRGQNVTFRCDPISEHNRLYWYRQTLGQGPEFLTYFQNEAQLEKSRLLSDRFSAERPKGSFSTLEIQRTEQGDSAMYLCASSLALGVSSYNEQFFGPGTRLTVL.

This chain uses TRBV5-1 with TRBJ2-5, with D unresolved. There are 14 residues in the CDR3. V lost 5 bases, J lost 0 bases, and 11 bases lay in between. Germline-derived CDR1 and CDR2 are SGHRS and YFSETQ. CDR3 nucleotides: TGCGCCAGCAGTCCATTGCGGTACCAAGAGACCCAGTACTTC. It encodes CASSPLRYQETQYF.

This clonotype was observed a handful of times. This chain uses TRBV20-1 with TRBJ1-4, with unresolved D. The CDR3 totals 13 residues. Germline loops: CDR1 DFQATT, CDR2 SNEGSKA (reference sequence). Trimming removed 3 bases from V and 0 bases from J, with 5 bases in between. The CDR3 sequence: CSASHPTNEKLFF. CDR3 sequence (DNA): TGCAGTGCTAGTCACCCAACTAATGAAAAACTGTTTTTT.

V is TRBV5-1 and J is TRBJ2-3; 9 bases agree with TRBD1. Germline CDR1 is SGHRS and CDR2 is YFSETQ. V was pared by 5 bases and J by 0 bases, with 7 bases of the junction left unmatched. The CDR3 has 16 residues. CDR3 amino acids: CASRSTGTGSTDTQYF. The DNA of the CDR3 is TGCGCCAGCAGGAGCACCGGGACAGGGAGCACAGATACGCAGTATTTT.

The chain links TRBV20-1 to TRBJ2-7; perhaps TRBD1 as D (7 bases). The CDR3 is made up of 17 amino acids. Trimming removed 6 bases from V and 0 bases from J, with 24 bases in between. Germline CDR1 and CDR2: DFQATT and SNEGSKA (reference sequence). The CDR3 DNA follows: TGCAGTGCCTCCGGGAGATTGAGGGGGCGCAGCTCCTACGAGCAGTACTTC. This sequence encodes CSASGRLRGRSSYEQYF.

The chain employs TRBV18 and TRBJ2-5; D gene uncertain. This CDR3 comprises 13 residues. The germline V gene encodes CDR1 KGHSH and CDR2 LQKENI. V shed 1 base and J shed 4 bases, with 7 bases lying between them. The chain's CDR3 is CASSPLPRETQYF. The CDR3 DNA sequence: TGTGCCAGCTCACCACTGCCTCGAGAGACCCAGTACTTC.

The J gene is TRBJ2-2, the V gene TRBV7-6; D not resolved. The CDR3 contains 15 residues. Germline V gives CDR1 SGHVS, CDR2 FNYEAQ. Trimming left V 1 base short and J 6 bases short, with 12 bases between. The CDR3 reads CASSLGQRGAGELFF. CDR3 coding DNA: TGTGCCAGCAGCTTAGGCCAGCGTGGAGCCGGGGAGCTGTTTTTT.

The CDR3 DNA reads TGTGCCTGGACCACCGGAACGACCTACGAGCAGTACTTC. Its protein is CAWTTGTTYEQYF. The V call is TRBV30, the J call TRBJ2-7; no firm D call. Trimming cost V 4 bases and J 2 bases, with 12 bases left between them. Germline loops: CDR1 GTSNPN, CDR2 SVGIG (reference sequence). This CDR3 has 13 amino acids.

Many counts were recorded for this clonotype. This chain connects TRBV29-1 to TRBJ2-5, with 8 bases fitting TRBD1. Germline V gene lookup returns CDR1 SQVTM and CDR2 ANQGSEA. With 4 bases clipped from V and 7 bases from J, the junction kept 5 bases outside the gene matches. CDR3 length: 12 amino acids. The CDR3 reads CSVAGQAGTQYF. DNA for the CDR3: TGCAGCGTTGCGGGACAGGCGGGGACCCAGTACTTC. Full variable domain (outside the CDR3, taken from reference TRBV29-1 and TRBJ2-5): SAVISQKPSRDICQRGTSLTIQCQVDSQVTMMFWYRQQPGQSLTLIATANQGSEATYESGFVIDKFPISRPNLTFSTLTVSNMSPEDSSIYLCSVAGQAGTQYFGPGTRLLVL.

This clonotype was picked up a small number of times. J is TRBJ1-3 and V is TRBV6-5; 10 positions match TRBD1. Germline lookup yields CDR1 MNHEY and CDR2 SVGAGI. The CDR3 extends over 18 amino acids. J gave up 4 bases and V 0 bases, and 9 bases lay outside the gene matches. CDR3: CASSYSKRDRGLGNTIYF. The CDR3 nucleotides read TGTGCCAGCAGTTACTCGAAACGGGACAGGGGATTAGGAAACACCATATATTTT.

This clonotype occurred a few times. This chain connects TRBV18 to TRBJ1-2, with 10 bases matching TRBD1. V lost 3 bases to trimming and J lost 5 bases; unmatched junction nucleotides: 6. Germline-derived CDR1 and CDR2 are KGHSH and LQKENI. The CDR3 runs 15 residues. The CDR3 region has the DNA TGTGCCAGCTCACCGTCGGGACAGGGGTATTATGGCTACACCTTC. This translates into CASSPSGQGYYGYTF.

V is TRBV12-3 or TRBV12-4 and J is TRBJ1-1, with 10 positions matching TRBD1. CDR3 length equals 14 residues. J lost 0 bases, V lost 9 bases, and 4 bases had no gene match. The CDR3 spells CASRQGAVNTEAFF. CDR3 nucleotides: TGTGCCAGTAGACAGGGGGCAGTGAACACTGAAGCTTTCTTT.

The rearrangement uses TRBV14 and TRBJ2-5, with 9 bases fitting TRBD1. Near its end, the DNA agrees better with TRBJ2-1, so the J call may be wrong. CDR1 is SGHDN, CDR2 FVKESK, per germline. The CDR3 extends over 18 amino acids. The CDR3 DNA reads TGTGCCAGCAGCCAAGATCTCCCGGGACAGGGAGGGGCGGATGAGCAGTTCTTC. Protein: CASSQDLPGQGGADEQFF.

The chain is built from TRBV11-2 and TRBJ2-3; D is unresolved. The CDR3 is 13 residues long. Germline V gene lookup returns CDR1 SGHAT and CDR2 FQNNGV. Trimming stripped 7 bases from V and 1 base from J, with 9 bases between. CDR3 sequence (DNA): TGTGCCAGCAAAGCCCCAGGCACAGATACGCAGTATTTT. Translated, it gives CASKAPGTDTQYF.

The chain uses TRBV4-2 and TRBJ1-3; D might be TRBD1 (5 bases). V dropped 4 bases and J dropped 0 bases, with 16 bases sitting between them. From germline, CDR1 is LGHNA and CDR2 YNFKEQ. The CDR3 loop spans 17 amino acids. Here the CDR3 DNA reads TGTGCCAGCAGCCCAACGGGACTTCTGAGCTCTGGAAACACCATATATTTT. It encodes CASSPTGLLSSGNTIYF.

This CDR3 reads CASSVLGSGTDTQYF. The CDR3 region has the DNA TGTGCCAGCAGCGTATTGGGGTCGGGCACAGATACGCAGTATTTT. The rearrangement links TRBV9 to TRBJ2-3; D ambiguous. Germline assignment: CDR1 SGDLS and CDR2 YYNGEE. V lost 1 base and J 1 base, leaving 10 bases between the germline ends. CDR3 size: 15 residues.

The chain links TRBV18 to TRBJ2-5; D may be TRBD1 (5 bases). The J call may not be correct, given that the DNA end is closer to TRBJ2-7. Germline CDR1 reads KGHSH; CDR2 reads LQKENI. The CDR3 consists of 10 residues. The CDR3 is CAPAGHEQYF. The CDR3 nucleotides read TGTGCCCCCGCAGGGCACGAGCAGTACTTC.

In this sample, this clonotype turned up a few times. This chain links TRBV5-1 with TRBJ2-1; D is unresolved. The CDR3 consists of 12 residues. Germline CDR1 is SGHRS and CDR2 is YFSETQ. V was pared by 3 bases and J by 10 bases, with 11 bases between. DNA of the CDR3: TGCGCCAGCAGCTCTAGACAACCCGAGCAGTTCTTC. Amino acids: CASSSRQPEQFF.